The subject of this entry is one T cell receptor (beta chain). The data derive from a study of blood T cell repertoires in COVID-19. Study background: The United States, Italy and Spain provided the acute and convalescent COVID-19 samples. T cells, B-cell-depleted T cells, or PBMCs supplied cDNA or gDNA.

Germline V gives CDR1 SNHLY, CDR2 FYNNEI. CDR3 length: 16 amino acids. Losses at the gene ends were 6 bases for V and 6 bases for J; bases not matched to a gene: 11. In the source study's methods: Estimates of nucleated cell counts were drawn from the amplification of reference gene primers. Profiling relied on immunoSEQ multiplex PCR, and the TCRdb table lists in-frame clones only, not all of them. V and J calls and clone size come straight from that table; D and trimming were deduced from the DNA. This sample carries 70,000 to 100,000 clones, around three quarters of them seen once, and the ten largest clones take approximately 23%.

Input material: peripheral blood. This rearrangement joins TRBV2 to TRBJ1-6; 7 bases map to TRBD1. The source is a woman aged 60-70 years in a cohort sampled during active or convalescent COVID-19. CDR3 nucleotides: TGTGCCAGCAGCCTCGACTCCGGGACAGTTAATTCACCCCTCCACTTT. This sequence encodes CASSLDSGTVNSPLHF.